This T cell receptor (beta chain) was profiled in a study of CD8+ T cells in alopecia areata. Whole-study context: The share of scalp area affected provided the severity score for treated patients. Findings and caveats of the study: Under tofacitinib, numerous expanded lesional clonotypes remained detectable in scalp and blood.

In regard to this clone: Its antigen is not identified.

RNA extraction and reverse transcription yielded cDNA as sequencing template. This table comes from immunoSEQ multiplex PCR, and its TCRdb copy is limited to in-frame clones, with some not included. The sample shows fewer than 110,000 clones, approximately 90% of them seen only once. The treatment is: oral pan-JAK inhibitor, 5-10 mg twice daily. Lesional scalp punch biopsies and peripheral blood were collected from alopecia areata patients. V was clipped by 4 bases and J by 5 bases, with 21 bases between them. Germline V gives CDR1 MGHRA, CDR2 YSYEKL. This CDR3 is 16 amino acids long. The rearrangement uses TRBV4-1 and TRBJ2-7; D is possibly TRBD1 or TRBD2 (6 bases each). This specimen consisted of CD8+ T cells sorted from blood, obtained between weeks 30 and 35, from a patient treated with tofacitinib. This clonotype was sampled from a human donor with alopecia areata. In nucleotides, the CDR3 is TGCGCCAGCAGCCGGGGGGCCTCTATTGAGTTCGACGAGCAGTACTTC. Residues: CASSRGASIEFDEQYF.